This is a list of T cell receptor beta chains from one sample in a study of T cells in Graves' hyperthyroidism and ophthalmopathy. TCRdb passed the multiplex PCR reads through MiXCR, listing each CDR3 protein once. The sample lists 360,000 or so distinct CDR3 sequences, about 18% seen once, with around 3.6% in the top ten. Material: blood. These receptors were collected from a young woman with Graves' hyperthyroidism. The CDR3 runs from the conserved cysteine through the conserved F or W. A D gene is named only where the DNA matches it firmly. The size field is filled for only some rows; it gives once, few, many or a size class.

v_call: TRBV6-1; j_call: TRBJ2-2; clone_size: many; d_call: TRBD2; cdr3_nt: TGTGCCAGCAGTCCGCATACCGGGACTAGCGGGGAGCTGTTTTTT; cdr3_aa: CASSPHTGTSGELFF
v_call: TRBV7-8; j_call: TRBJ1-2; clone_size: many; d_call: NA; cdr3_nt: TGTGCCAGCAGCCTCGGGGCCCTGGGTGGCTACACCTTC; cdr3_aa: CASSLGALGGYTF
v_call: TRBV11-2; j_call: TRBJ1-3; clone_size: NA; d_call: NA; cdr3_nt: TGTGCCAGCAGCTTAATTGGCACGGCCTCTGGAAACACCATATATTTT; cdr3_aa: CASSLIGTASGNTIYF
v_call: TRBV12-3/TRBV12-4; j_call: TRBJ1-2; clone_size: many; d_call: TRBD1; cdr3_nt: TGTGCCAGCAGTTTAGCAGGGGGCGGCTATGGCTACACCTTC; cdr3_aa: CASSLAGGGYGYTF
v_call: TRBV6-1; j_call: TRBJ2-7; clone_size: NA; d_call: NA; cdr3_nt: TGTGCCAGCAGTGTAGGGGGACAATCCTACGAGCAGTACTTC; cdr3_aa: CASSVGGQSYEQYF
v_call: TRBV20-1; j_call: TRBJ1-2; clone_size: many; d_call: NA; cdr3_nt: TGCAGTGCCCCCACTGGGGGATACCCTAACTATGGCTACACCTTC; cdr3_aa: CSAPTGGYPNYGYTF
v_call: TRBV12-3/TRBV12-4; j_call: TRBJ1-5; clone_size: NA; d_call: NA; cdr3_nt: TGTGCCAGCAGCCCCAACCGACAGGTCAATCAGCCCCAGCATTTT; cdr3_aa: CASSPNRQVNQPQHF
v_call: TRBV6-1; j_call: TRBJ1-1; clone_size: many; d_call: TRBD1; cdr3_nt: TGTGCCAGCAGTGAAGCTTGGACAGGGGAAGCTTTCTTT; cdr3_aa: CASSEAWTGEAFF
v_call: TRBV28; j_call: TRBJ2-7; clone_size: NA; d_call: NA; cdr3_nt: TGTGCCAGCAGTTTTAGGGGGATCTACGAGCAGTACTTC; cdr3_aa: CASSFRGIYEQYF
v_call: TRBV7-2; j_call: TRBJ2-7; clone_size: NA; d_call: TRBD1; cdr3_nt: TGTGCCAGCAGCTTAGGGGCAGGGGGCCGAAGGGAGCAGTACTTC; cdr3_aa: CASSLGAGGRREQYF
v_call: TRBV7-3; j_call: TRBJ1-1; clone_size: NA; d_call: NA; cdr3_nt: TGTGCCAGCAGCGTAAAAATGGGGCGCGAAGCTTTCTTT; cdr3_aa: CASSVKMGREAFF
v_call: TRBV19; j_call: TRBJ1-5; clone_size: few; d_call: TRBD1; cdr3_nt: TGTGCCAGTAGTGACGACAGGGGCGCGAGTCAGCCCCAGCATTTT; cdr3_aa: CASSDDRGASQPQHF
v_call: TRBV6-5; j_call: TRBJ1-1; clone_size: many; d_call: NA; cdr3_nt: TGTGCCAGCAGTTTTGGGGGTCTGGCTGAAGCTTTCTTT; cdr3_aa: CASSFGGLAEAFF
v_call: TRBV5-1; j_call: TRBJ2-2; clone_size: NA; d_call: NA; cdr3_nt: TGCGCCAGCAGCTTGGTAGCTTCCAGGGAGCTGTTTTTT; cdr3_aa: CASSLVASRELFF
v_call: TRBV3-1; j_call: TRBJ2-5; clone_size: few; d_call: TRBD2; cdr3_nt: TGTGCCAGCAGCCAAGGGGAGACGGGGGGAGGGCTTAACCAAGAGACCCAGTACTTC; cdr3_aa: CASSQGETGGGLNQETQYF
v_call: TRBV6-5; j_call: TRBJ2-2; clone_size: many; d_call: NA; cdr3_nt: TGTGCCAGCAGTTACTTAAGAGGGAACACCGGGGAGCTGTTTTTT; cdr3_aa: CASSYLRGNTGELFF
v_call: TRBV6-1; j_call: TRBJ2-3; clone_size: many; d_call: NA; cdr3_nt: TGTGCCAGCAGTCGGGATACCACAGATACGCAGTATTTT; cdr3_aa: CASSRDTTDTQYF
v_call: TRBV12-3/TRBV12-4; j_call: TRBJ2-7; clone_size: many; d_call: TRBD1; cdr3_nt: TGTGCCAGCATTGGCAGGGGGTGGGAGCAGTACTTC; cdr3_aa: CASIGRGWEQYF
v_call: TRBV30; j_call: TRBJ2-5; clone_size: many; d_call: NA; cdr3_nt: TGTGCCTGGAGCGCAGACCACAAAGAGACCCAGTACTTC; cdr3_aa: CAWSADHKETQYF